This paragraph covers one T cell receptor (beta chain) sequence. Its antigen is still unknown. The table came from immunoSEQ multiplex PCR; TCRdb's copy has only in-frame clones and leaves some out. The sample gives tens of thousands of clones, about three quarters of which show up once; 12% is in the top ten. Germline V gene sequence: CDR1 MDHEN, CDR2 SYDVKM. Trimming shortened V by 5 bases and J by 12 bases, and 11 bases separated the two germline ends. The CDR3 consists of 11 residues. The sample belongs to a study of CD4 T cells in relation to SARS-CoV-2 and coronaviruses. The overall study: PBMCs were cultured with antigen for about eleven days before TCR beta sequencing. The negative reference was HIV-1 Nef peptide pool or peptide-free culture.

Unexposed donor CD4+ T cells date from 2011-2018, before the COVID-19 pandemic. Isolation of CD4+ T cells took place after roughly nine days in culture. Cultures received half-medium IL-2 refreshes on days 3 and 7. Input material: CD4+ T cells from PBMCs, cultured in vitro. The genes are TRBV28 and TRBJ2-1; D gene ambiguous. This sequence originates from a human donor in good health. The CDR3 sequence: CASSHYFRQFF. CDR3 bases: TGTGCCAGCAGTCACTACTTTCGGCAGTTCTTC. The whole variable domain, filled in from reference TRBV28 and TRBJ2-1, reads DVKVTQSSRYLVKRTGEKVFLECVQDMDHENMFWYRQDPGLGLRLIYFSYDVKMKEKGDIPEGYSVSREKKERFSLILESASTNQTSMYLCASSHYFRQFFGPGTRLTVL.